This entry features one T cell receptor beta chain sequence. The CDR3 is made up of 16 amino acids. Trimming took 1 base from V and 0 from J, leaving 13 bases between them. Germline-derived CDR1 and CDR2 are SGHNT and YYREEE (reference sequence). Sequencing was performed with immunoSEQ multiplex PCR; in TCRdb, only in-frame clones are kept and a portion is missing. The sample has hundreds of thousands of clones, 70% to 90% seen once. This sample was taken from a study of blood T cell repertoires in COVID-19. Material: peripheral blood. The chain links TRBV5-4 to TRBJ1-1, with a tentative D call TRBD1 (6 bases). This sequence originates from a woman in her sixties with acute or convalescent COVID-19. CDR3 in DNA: TGTGCCAGCAGCTTGAGGGGGAGGGGGATGAACACTGAAGCTTTCTTT. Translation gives CASSLRGRGMNTEAFF.